The 19 T cell receptor beta chains presented below share a single source sample, sequenced in a study of T cells in Graves' hyperthyroidism and ophthalmopathy. Amplification of TCR beta CDR3 regions used RNA as the template. Carried out on the TCR CDR3, a first-round RT-PCR used the HTBI primer set. One entry per CDR3 protein results from TCRdb running MiXCR on the multiplex PCR reads. The table lists hundreds of thousands of distinct CDR3 sequences, 46% of them singletons, with about 7.9% in the top ten. The sample comprised peripheral blood or thyroid tissue (not recorded which). The receptor set was obtained from a woman between 18 and 29 years old with Graves' hyperthyroidism.

This clonotype was detected many times. V usage is TRBV10-3 and J usage is TRBJ1-6; D call uncertain. The ends were cut back, 6 bases at V and 8 bases at J, with 11 bases in the middle. The CDR3 is 13 residues long. Germline CDR1 reads ENHRY; CDR2 reads SYGVKD. CDR3: CAIRGNSDSPLHF. CDR3 bases: TGTGCCATCAGAGGAAATTCGGATTCACCCCTCCACTTT.

This clonotype was counted only a few times. V gene TRBV2 combines with J gene TRBJ1-1, with TRBD1 matching 8 bases. V shed 8 bases and J 4 bases; nucleotides not matched to a gene: 9. The CDR3 spans 14 residues. Germline-derived CDR1 and CDR2 are SNHLY and FYNNEI. In DNA form, the CDR3 reads TGTGCCAGCTCGGGACAGGCTGGGGCCACTGAAGCTTTCTTT. It encodes CASSGQAGATEAFF.

CDR3 DNA sequence: TGTGCCAGCAGAGAGGTCCAGTACTTC. It translates to CASREVQYF. V usage is TRBV6-1 and J usage is TRBJ2-5; D gene ambiguous. Germline loops: CDR1 MNHNS, CDR2 SASEGT. The CDR3 contains 9 residues. Trimming cost V 6 bases and J 10 bases, with 6 bases left between them.

The rearrangement joins TRBV7-9 to TRBJ2-7; 8 bases fit TRBD1. V lost 4 bases, J lost 1 base, and 3 bases stayed unmatched. CDR3 length: 14 residues. Looked up from germline, CDR1 is SEHNR and CDR2 is FQNEAQ (reference sequence). CDR3 sequence: CASSSWTGSYEQYF. The CDR3 DNA reads TGTGCCAGCAGCTCGTGGACAGGGTCCTACGAGCAGTACTTC.

This clonotype was recorded a few times. The V call is TRBV9, the J call TRBJ1-6; 8 bases fit TRBD1. Germline CDR1 reads SGDLS; CDR2 reads YYNGEE. The length of the CDR3 is 17 residues. Trimming removed 4 bases from V and 0 bases from J; junction bases left unmatched: 6. Here the CDR3 reads CASSSGQGGSYNSPLHF. The CDR3 DNA reads TGTGCCAGCAGCTCAGGACAGGGTGGCTCCTATAATTCACCCCTCCACTTT.

Regarding this clonotype: A much larger clone sits a single nucleotide away, making a read error possible. The CDR3 nucleotides read TGTGCCACCAGGAGGACAGTCCAAGAGGCCCAGTACTTC. This encodes CATRRTVQEAQYF. The chain employs TRBV24-1 and TRBJ2-5; possibly TRBD1 for D (6 bases). CDR3 length: 13 amino acids. In germline, CDR1 is KGHDR, CDR2 SFDVKD.

There are many counts of this clonotype. The gene calls are TRBV7-9 and TRBJ2-7; TRBD2 aligns across 9 bases. The CDR3 is 13 residues long. Trimming took 3 bases from V and 5 from J; bases not matched to a gene: 2. Germline CDR1 is SEHNR and CDR2 is FQNEAQ (reference sequence). The DNA of the CDR3 is TGTGCCAGCAGCTTTAGCGGGAGCAACGAGCAGTACTTC. It yields the protein CASSFSGSNEQYF.

Many counts were recorded for this clonotype. CDR3 DNA: TGTGCCAGTAGTACCCCAGCTCCTGGGGCCAACGTCCTGACTTTC. This codes for CASSTPAPGANVLTF. This chain connects TRBV19 to TRBJ2-6, with D unresolved. V was pared by 4 bases and J by 2 bases, with 9 bases between. This CDR3 region has 15 residues. Germline V gene lookup returns CDR1 LNHDA and CDR2 SQIVND (reference sequence).

The sample holds a few counts of this clonotype. The rearrangement uses TRBV10-1 and TRBJ1-1; no definite D call. CDR3 length: 17 amino acids. The germline CDR1 and CDR2 sequences are WNHNN and SYGVQD (reference sequence). Trimming took off 3 bases at V and 1 base at J, with 18 bases between the two ends. The CDR3 nucleotides are TGCGCCAGCAGTGATGGGCAGGTTATGGTTACGAACACTGAAGCTTTCTTT. Protein sequence: CASSDGQVMVTNTEAFF.

This chain uses TRBV10-3 with TRBJ1-2; weak D call: TRBD1 (6 bases). Trimming took 7 bases from V and 2 from J, leaving 29 bases between them. Germline values: CDR1 ENHRY, CDR2 SYGVKD. The CDR3 covers 19 residues. The CDR3 bases are TGTGCCATCACCGAGAGGGGGATGGCAGTATCGAGCTCCAACTATGGCTACACCTTC. Translation gives CAITERGMAVSSSNYGYTF.

CDR3 DNA: TGTGCCAGCAGCCTGTCACCGGCCAATCAGCCCCAGCATTTT. The encoded protein is CASSLSPANQPQHF. The rearrangement links TRBV9 to TRBJ1-5; D is undetermined. CDR3 length: 14 residues. Trimming stripped 4 bases from V and 3 bases from J, with 11 bases between. CDR1 is SGDLS, CDR2 YYNGEE, per germline.

As concerns this clonotype: One end of the junction fails to match germline, which may point to a read error. The rearrangement uses TRBV6-5 and TRBJ2-5; D perhaps matches TRBD2 (6 bases). CDR3 length: 15 residues. CDR1 and CDR2 (germline): MNHEY, SVGAGI. This chain's CDR3 is CAISYSLAFQETQYF. The CDR3 DNA reads as TGTGCCATCAGTTACTCGCTAGCGTTTCAAGAGACCCAGTACTTC.

V gene TRBV7-8 combines with J gene TRBJ2-2, with 7 positions matching TRBD2. Germline CDR1 and CDR2: SGHVS and FQNEAQ. The CDR3 contains 16 residues. Unmatched junction bases numbered 8, after V lost 1 base and J lost 6 bases. CDR3 amino acids: CASSLGGGRGAGELFF. The CDR3 region has the DNA TGTGCCAGCAGCTTAGGGGGGGGGAGGGGCGCCGGGGAGCTGTTTTTT.

This clonotype was recorded many times. The chain links TRBV20-1 to TRBJ1-5; D unresolved. Germline V gene lookup returns CDR1 DFQATT and CDR2 SNEGSKA (reference sequence). V was pared by 5 bases and J by 3 bases, with 8 bases between. The CDR3 has 12 residues. CDR3 in amino acids: CSAQRPNQPQHF. The CDR3 nucleotides are TGCAGTGCTCAGAGGCCCAATCAGCCCCAGCATTTT.

The V and J genes are TRBV2 and TRBJ1-6; D is unclear. Between the trimmed V and J ends, which lost 6 bases and 2 bases, there was a span of 11 bases. The CDR3 runs 15 residues. Germline loops: CDR1 SNHLY, CDR2 FYNNEI. CDR3 bases: TGTGCCAGCAGCGGCAGGTTCCCCTATAATTCACCCCTCCACTTT. Translated: CASSGRFPYNSPLHF.

This clonotype was seen only a few times. The J gene is TRBJ2-5, the V gene TRBV7-2, with 10 bases identical to TRBD2. J gave up 1 base and V 2 bases, and 7 bases lay outside the gene matches. The CDR3 runs 17 residues. From germline, CDR1 is SGHTA and CDR2 FQGNSA. CDR3 in DNA: TGTGCCAGCAGCTTAACCGGGACTAGCGCAGGCCAAGAGACCCAGTACTTC. As protein: CASSLTGTSAGQETQYF.

V is TRBV25-1 and J is TRBJ2-2; D unclear. Trimming left V 9 bases short and J 0 bases short, with 11 bases between. Germline CDR1 is MGHDK and CDR2 is SYGVNS. The CDR3 is made up of 14 amino acids. This chain's CDR3 is CASGELPNTGELFF. For the CDR3, the DNA is TGTGCCAGTGGTGAACTCCCGAACACCGGGGAGCTGTTTTTT.

V gene TRBV7-9 combines with J gene TRBJ1-1, with 8 bases identical to TRBD1. This CDR3 has 13 amino acids. Germline V gives CDR1 SEHNR, CDR2 FQNEAQ (reference sequence). With 8 bases clipped from V and 10 bases from J, the junction kept 12 bases outside the gene matches. CDR3 coding DNA: TGTGCCAGCTCACCTGACAGGGGTAGCGGAGCTTTCTTT. Its translation: CASSPDRGSGAFF.

The chain combines TRBV10-3 with TRBJ1-4; maybe TRBD1 (5 bases). The length of the CDR3 is 13 residues. Germline-derived CDR1 and CDR2 are ENHRY and SYGVKD. The ends were cut back, 3 bases at V and 4 bases at J, with 6 bases in the middle. The CDR3 spells CAISDRVNEKLFF. CDR3 in DNA: TGTGCCATCAGTGACAGGGTTAATGAAAAACTGTTTTTT.